Listed below are T cell receptor beta chains from one sample, sequenced in a study of T cell responses to AZD1222 COVID-19 vaccine. The repertoire was sequenced with immunoSEQ multiplex PCR; TCRdb's copy has only in-frame clones and lacks some. Altogether around 130,000 clones are present, roughly 86% being singletons, with the ten largest covering about 3%. The sequences come from peripheral blood, collected 28 days after the second AZD1222 dose. The receptor set was obtained from an adult who received the AZD1222 COVID-19 vaccine. The CDR3 runs from the conserved cysteine through the conserved F or W. A D gene is named only where the DNA matches it firmly. Size values are once, few and many counts, or a class for expanded clones, and some rows have none.

d_call | j_call | v_call | clone_size | cdr3_aa | cdr3_nt
. | TRBJ1-4 | TRBV7-2 | . | CASSFIANEKLFF | TGTGCCAGCAGCTTTATTGCTAATGAAAAACTGTTTTTT
TRBD2 | TRBJ2-1 | TRBV7-3 | . | CASSLFSGGAYNEQFF | TGTGCCAGCAGCTTATTTAGCGGGGGGGCCTACAATGAGCAGTTCTTC
. | TRBJ2-2 | TRBV7-9 | . | CASSLERGRELFF | TGTGCCAGCAGCTTAGAGAGGGGAAGGGAGCTGTTTTTT
. | TRBJ1-1 | TRBV18 | . | CASSPGGAGTEAFF | TGTGCCAGCTCACCAGGGGGGGCGGGGACTGAAGCTTTCTTT
TRBD2 | TRBJ2-3 | TRBV5-1 | . | CASSLDGTRSTDTQYF | TGCGCCAGCAGCTTGGATGGGACTAGATCCACAGATACGCAGTATTTT
TRBD2 | TRBJ2-1 | TRBV5-1 | . | CASSLGLAREQFF | TGCGCCAGCAGCCTAGGACTAGCCCGGGAGCAGTTCTTC
. | TRBJ2-3 | TRBV5-1 | . | CASSLGGVTDTQYF | TGCGCCAGCAGCTTGGGAGGGGTTACAGATACGCAGTATTTT
TRBD1 | TRBJ1-5 | TRBV6-2/TRBV6-3 | . | CASSYAGQGRNQPQHF | TGTGCCAGCAGTTACGCGGGACAGGGGCGAAATCAGCCCCAGCATTTT
. | TRBJ2-5 | TRBV2 | . | CASSVRAMEYF | TGTGCCAGCAGTGTTAGGGCTATGGAGTACTTC
TRBD1 | TRBJ1-2 | TRBV14 | few | CASSSQDRVRDGYTF | TGTGCCAGCAGTTCTCAGGACAGGGTGAGGGATGGCTACACCTTC
. | TRBJ1-2 | TRBV4-3 | few | CASSQVVQGNYGYTF | TGCGCCAGCAGCCAGGTCGTCCAGGGGAACTATGGCTACACCTTC
TRBD2 | TRBJ2-1 | TRBV7-3 | . | CASSPQAGQGYNEQFF | TGTGCCAGCAGCCCTCAAGCGGGGCAAGGGTACAATGAGCAGTTCTTC
. | TRBJ1-1 | TRBV29-1 | . | CSVVKHQNTEAFF | TGCAGCGTTGTTAAACACCAGAACACTGAAGCTTTCTTT
. | TRBJ1-6 | TRBV18 | . | CASSAVIQGPSPLHF | TGTGCCAGCTCAGCCGTAATACAGGGCCCATCACCCCTCCACTTT
. | TRBJ2-3 | TRBV11-3 | . | CASSPGLVGDTQYF | TGTGCCAGCAGCCCCGGTCTCGTTGGAGATACGCAGTATTTT
TRBD1 | TRBJ1-2 | TRBV7-9 | . | CASSLLDRGVGGYTF | TGTGCCAGCAGCTTACTGGACAGGGGAGTTGGCGGCTACACCTTC
. | TRBJ2-4 | TRBV11-2 | . | CASSKQLLAKNIQYF | TGTGCCAGCAGCAAACAGCTTTTAGCCAAAAACATTCAGTACTTC
. | TRBJ1-2 | TRBV5-8 | . | CASSLRTGDGYTF | TGTGCCAGCAGCTTGAGGACGGGTGATGGCTACACCTTC